This T cell receptor (beta chain) was sequenced for a study of spatial heterogeneity in lung cancer. The time point denotes: sample taken at primary tumor resection. The germline V gene has CDR1 SGDLS and CDR2 YYNGEE. V shed 3 bases and J shed 5 bases, with 18 bases lying between them. This CDR3 is 16 amino acids long. One entry per CDR3 protein, called by TCRdb with MiXCR from the 5' RACE reads. The sample gives over 50,000 distinct CDR3 sequences, about 6.3% of which show up once; roughly 14% is in the top ten. This clonotype was observed a few times. The origin of this receptor is a female donor with early-stage non-small cell lung cancer. The source was PBMCs, collected at surgery. The V call is TRBV9, the J call TRBJ2-1, with D possibly being TRBD2 (6 bases). The CDR3 sequence: CASSGSPGGIDNEQFF. The CDR3 coding sequence is TGTGCCAGCAGCGGGAGCCCTGGCGGGATCGACAATGAGCAGTTCTTC.